Listed below are T cell receptor beta chains from one sample, sequenced in a study of blood T cells in healthy people across ages. TCRdb redid the calling of the 5' RACE reads with MiXCR, one entry per CDR3 protein. Among 2 million or so distinct CDR3 sequences, 49% were seen once, and the ten largest hold approximately 2%. The sample consisted of blood. These receptors all stem from a woman aged 40-49 years in good health. The CDR3 runs from the conserved cysteine through the conserved F or W. A D gene is named only where the DNA matches it firmly. The listing skips clone size in some rows; elsewhere it reads once, few, many or a size class.

j_gene,v_gene,abundance,d_gene,CDR3aa,CDR3nt
TRBJ1-5,TRBV5-1,.,TRBD1,CASSLEGTGSNQPQHF,TGCGCCAGCAGCTTGGAGGGGACAGGTAGCAATCAGCCCCAGCATTTT
TRBJ1-1,TRBV5-1,many,TRBD1,CASSTGQGRGTEAFF,TGCGCCAGCAGCACAGGACAGGGACGGGGCACTGAAGCTTTCTTT
TRBJ2-5,TRBV3-1,.,.,CASSQAGPGTQYF,TGTGCCAGCAGCCAAGCGGGGCCGGGGACCCAGTACTTC
TRBJ1-6,TRBV7-9,.,TRBD1,CAAGAGGTGTSPLHF,TGTGCCGCCGGGGCCGGCGGGACAGGCACGTCACCCCTCCACTTT
TRBJ1-1,TRBV12-3/TRBV12-4,.,.,CASSAEGSRTEAFF,TGTGCCAGCAGTGCGGAAGGGAGTAGGACTGAAGCTTTCTTT
TRBJ2-5,TRBV10-3,few,.,CAISGGPGRLRETQYF,TGTGCCATCAGCGGGGGGCCAGGACGACTCAGGGAGACCCAGTACTTC
TRBJ2-3,TRBV7-2,few,TRBD2,CASSLQLAGGGRGTDTQYF,TGTGCCAGCAGCTTACAACTAGCGGGGGGTGGTAGAGGCACAGATACGCAGTATTTT
TRBJ1-2,TRBV9,once,TRBD1,CASSDRQGAAGGYTF,TGTGCCAGCAGCGACAGACAGGGGGCCGCGGGAGGCTACACCTTC
TRBJ1-2,TRBV29-1,.,.,CSARDSENGYTF,TGCAGCGCTCGGGACTCAGAAAATGGCTACACCTTC
TRBJ1-2,TRBV5-6,.,.,CASSQDWGREDYTF,TGTGCCAGCAGCCAGGACTGGGGGCGCGAGGACTACACCTTC